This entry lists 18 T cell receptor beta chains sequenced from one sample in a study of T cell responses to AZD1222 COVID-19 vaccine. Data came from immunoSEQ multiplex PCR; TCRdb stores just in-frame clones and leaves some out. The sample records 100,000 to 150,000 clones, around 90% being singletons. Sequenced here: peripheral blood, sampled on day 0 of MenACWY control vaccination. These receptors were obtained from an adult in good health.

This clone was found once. This CDR3 is CSASIGWSNEKLFF. The CDR3 nucleotides are TGCAGTGCTAGTATCGGGTGGTCTAATGAAAAACTGTTTTTT. The genes are TRBV20-1 and TRBJ1-4, with D unresolved. The CDR3 contains 14 residues. Germline-derived CDR1 and CDR2 are DFQATT and SNEGSKA (reference sequence). The V end lost 3 bases, the J end lost 3 bases, and 11 bases lay between the germline ends.

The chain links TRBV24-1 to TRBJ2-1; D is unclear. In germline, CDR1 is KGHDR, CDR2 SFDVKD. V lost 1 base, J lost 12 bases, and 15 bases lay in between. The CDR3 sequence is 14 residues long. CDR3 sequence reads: CATSDFYPRFVQFF. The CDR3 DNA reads TGTGCCACCAGTGATTTCTATCCCAGATTTGTGCAGTTCTTC.

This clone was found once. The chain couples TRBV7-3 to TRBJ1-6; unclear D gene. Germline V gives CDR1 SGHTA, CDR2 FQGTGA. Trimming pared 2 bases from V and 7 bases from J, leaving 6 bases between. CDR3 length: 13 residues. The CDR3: CASSLQRNSPLHF. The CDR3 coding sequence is TGTGCCAGCAGCTTACAAAGGAATTCACCCCTCCACTTT.

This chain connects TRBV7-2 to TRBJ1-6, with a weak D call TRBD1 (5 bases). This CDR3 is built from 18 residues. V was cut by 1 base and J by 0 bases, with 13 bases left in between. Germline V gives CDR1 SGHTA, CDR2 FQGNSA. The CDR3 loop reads CASSLGWGVSSYNSPLHF. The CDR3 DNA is TGTGCCAGCAGCTTAGGATGGGGGGTCTCCTCCTATAATTCACCCCTCCACTTT.

CDR3 in amino acids: CASSETDTQYF. CDR3 DNA sequence: TGCGCCAGCAGTGAAACAGATACGCAGTATTTT. The rearrangement uses TRBV10-1 and TRBJ2-3, with D unclear. With 3 bases removed from V and 3 bases from J, the gap between germline ends came to 1 base. CDR3 length: 11 residues. Germline V gene data show CDR1 as WNHNN and CDR2 as SYGVQD (reference sequence).

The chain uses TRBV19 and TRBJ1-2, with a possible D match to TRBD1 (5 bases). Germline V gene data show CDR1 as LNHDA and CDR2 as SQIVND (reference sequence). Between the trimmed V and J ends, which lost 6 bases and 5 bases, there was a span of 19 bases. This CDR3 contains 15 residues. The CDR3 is CASSRVGITGYGYTF. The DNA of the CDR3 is TGTGCCAGTAGCAGGGTTGGGATCACGGGTTATGGCTACACCTTC.

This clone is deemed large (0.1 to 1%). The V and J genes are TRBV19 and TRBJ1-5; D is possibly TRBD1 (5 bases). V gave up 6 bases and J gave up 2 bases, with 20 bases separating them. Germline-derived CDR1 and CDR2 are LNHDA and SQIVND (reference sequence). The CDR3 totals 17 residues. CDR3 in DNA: TGTGCCAGTAGCTCGGATCCCACATGGGGACGCAATCAGCCCCAGCATTTT. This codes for CASSSDPTWGRNQPQHF.

CDR3 amino acids: CASSWEQNIQYF. Written as DNA, the CDR3 is TGTGCCAGCAGCTGGGAGCAAAACATTCAGTACTTC. The chain joins TRBV5-4 to TRBJ2-4; a weak D match, TRBD2 (5 bases). There are 12 residues in the CDR3. The V end was cut by 3 bases, the J end by 5 bases, with 6 bases between. Germline CDR1 SGHNT, CDR2 YYREEE (reference sequence).

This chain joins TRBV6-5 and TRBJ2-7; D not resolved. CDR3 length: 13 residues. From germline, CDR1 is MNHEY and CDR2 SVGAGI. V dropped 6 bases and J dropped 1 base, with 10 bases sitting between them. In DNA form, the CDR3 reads TGTGCCAGCAGGTGGACGGAGTCCTACGAGCAGTACTTC. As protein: CASRWTESYEQYF.

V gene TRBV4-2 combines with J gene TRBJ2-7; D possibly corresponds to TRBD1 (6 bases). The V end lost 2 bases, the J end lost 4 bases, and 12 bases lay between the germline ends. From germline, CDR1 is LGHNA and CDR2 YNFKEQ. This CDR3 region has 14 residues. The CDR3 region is CASSQTGSQYEQYF. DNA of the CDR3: TGTGCCAGCAGCCAAACAGGGAGCCAATACGAGCAGTACTTC.

Here the CDR3 DNA reads TGTGCCAGCAGCGTGACTGAAGTTTTGACAGGCGGCCAAGAGACCCAGTACTTC. As protein: CASSVTEVLTGGQETQYF. This chain connects TRBV2 to TRBJ2-5; the D gene is possibly TRBD1 (6 bases). Germline V gives CDR1 SNHLY, CDR2 FYNNEI. Trimming took 6 bases from V and 1 from J, leaving 24 bases between them. The CDR3 is made up of 18 amino acids.

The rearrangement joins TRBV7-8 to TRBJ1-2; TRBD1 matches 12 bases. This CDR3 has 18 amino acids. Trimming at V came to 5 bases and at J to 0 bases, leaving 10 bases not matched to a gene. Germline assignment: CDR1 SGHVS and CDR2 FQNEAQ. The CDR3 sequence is CASSARWDRGQSNYGYTF. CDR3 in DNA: TGTGCCAGCAGCGCCCGCTGGGACAGGGGGCAATCTAACTATGGCTACACCTTC.

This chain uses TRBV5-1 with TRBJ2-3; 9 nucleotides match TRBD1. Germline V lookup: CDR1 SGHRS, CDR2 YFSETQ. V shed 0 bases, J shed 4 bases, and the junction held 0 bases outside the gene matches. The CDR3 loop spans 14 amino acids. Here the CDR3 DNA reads TGCGCCAGCAGCTTGGACAGGGGGCCAGATACGCAGTATTTT. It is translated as CASSLDRGPDTQYF.

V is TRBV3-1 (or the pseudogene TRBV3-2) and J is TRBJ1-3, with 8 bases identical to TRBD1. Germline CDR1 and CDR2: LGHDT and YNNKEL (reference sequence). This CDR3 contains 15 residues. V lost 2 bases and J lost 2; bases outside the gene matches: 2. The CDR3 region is CASSQIQGAGNTIYF. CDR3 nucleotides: TGTGCCAGCAGCCAAATACAGGGGGCTGGAAACACCATATATTTT.

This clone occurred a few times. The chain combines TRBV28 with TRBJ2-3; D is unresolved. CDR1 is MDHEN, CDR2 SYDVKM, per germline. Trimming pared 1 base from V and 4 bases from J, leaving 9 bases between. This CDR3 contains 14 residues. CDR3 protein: CASSLFGSADTQYF. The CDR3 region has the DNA TGTGCCAGCAGTTTATTTGGGTCGGCAGATACGCAGTATTTT. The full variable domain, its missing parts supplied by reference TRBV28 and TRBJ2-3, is DVKVTQSSRYLVKRTGEKVFLECVQDMDHENMFWYRQDPGLGLRLIYFSYDVKMKEKGDIPEGYSVSREKKERFSLILESASTNQTSMYLCASSLFGSADTQYFGPGTRLTVL.

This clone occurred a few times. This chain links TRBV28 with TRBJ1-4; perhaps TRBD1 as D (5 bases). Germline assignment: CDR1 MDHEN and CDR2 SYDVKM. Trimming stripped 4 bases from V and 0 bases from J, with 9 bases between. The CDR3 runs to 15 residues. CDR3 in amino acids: CASSSSTATNEKLFF. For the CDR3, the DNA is TGTGCCAGCAGTTCCTCGACAGCAACTAATGAAAAACTGTTTTTT.

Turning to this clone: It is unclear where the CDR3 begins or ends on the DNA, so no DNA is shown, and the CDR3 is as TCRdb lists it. CDR3 residues: CASSPNRGRLFFGYTF. This rearrangement joins TRBV18 to TRBJ1-2; the table gives TRBD1 as D, unverified against the DNA. Germline V CDR1 and CDR2: KGHSH, LQKENI. Ends included, the CDR3 has 16 residues.

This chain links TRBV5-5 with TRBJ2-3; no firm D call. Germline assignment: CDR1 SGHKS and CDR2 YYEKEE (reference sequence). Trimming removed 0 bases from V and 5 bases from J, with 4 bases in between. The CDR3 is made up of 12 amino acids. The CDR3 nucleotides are TGTGCCAGCAGCTTGGTTGTAGATACGCAGTATTTT. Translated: CASSLVVDTQYF. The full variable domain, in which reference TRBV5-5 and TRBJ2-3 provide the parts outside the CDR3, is DAGVTQSPTHLIKTRGQQVTLRCSPISGHKSVSWYQQVLGQGPQFIFQYYEKEERGRGNFPDRFSARQFPNYSSELNVNALLLGDSALYLCASSLVVDTQYFGPGTRLTVL.